This T cell receptor beta chain originates from a study of T cells after posttransplantation cyclophosphamide. This clone has at least ten counts. Profiling relied on immunoSEQ multiplex PCR, and the TCRdb table lists in-frame clones only, not all of them. In total the sample includes some 10,000 clones, none of them seen once. Cyclophosphamide on days +3 and +4 followed busulfan-fludarabine conditioning and a marrow graft. The material was PBMCs, obtained after allogeneic stem cell transplant with posttransplant cyclophosphamide. This receptor was identified in a female patient in her 40s who received an allogeneic stem cell transplant from a related donor, was CMV-positive, and had no GVHD. Some T cells may possibly be graft donor cells.

The CDR3 region has the DNA TGTGCCAGCAAGGGCCCGAGGGATTCACCCCTCCACTTT. Translated, it gives CASKGPRDSPLHF. V usage is TRBV2 and J usage is TRBJ1-6, with D uncertain. Trimming removed 7 bases from V and 8 bases from J, with 12 bases in between. The CDR3 is made up of 13 amino acids. Germline CDR1 and CDR2: SNHLY and FYNNEI.